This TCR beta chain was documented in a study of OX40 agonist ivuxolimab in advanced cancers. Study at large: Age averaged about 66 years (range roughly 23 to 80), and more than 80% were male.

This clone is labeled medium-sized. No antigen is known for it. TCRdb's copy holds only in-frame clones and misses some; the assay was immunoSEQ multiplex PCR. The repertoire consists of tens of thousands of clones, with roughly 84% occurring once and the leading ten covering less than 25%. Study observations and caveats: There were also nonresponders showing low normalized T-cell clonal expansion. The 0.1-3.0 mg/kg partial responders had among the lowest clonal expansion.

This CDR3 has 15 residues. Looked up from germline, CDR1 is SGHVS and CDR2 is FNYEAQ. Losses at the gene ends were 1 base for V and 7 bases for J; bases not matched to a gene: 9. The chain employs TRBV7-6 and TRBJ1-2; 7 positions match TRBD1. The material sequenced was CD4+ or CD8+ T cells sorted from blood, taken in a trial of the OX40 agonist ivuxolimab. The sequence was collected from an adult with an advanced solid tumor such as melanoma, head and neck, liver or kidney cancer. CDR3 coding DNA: TGTGCCAGCAGCTTAGACTTGACAGGGCTGGGTGGCTACACCTTC. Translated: CASSLDLTGLGGYTF. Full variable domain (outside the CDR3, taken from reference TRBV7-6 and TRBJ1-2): GAGVSQSPRYKVTKRGQDVALRCDPISGHVSLYWYRQALGQGPEFLTYFNYEAQQDKSGLPNDRFSAERPEGSISTLTIQRTEQRDSAMYRCASSLDLTGLGGYTFGSGTRLTVV.